These 26 T cell receptor beta chains originate from one sample sequenced in a study of T cell responses to AZD1222 COVID-19 vaccine. Sequencing used immunoSEQ multiplex PCR; TCRdb keeps in-frame clones, though not all of them. The sample has around 120,000 clones; about 91% are singletons. This material consisted of peripheral blood, taken on day 0 of AZD1222 vaccination. The receptors originated from an adult in good health.

Points on this clone: This sample also contains other DNA sequences that code for the same CDR3. The J gene is TRBJ2-5, the V gene TRBV12-3 or TRBV12-4; no clear D gene. This CDR3 has 11 residues. V lost 3 bases and J 3 bases, leaving 2 bases between the germline ends. The CDR3 DNA is TGTGCCAGCAGTTTTGAAGAGACCCAGTACTTC. The encoded protein is CASSFEETQYF.

This rearrangement joins TRBV5-6 to TRBJ2-1; 8 bases match TRBD2. The CDR3 consists of 16 residues. Per germline, CDR1 SGHDT and CDR2 YYEEEE. The V gene end was trimmed by 0 bases and the J gene end by 8 bases; junction bases not matched to a gene: 10. The CDR3 reads CASSLAIGSGTHEQFF. Here the CDR3 DNA reads TGTGCCAGCAGCTTGGCGATTGGTAGCGGGACCCATGAGCAGTTCTTC.

CDR3: CASSRWDRGETQYF. CDR3 nucleotide sequence: TGTGCCAGCAGCCGATGGGACAGAGGAGAGACCCAGTACTTC. The chain is built from TRBV5-5 and TRBJ2-5, with 7 bases identical to TRBD1. CDR1 SGHKS and CDR2 YYEKEE come from the germline V gene (reference sequence). V trimming: 4 bases; J trimming: 4 bases; junction bases outside the gene matches: 7. CDR3 length: 14 amino acids.

The chain has TRBV18 and TRBJ1-4; 9 bases line up with TRBD1. Per germline, CDR1 KGHSH and CDR2 LQKENI. This CDR3 comprises 16 residues. The trim removed 6 bases at V and 8 bases at J, leaving 13 bases unmatched. The CDR3 sequence is CASSEASTGGREKLFF. For the CDR3, the DNA is TGTGCCAGCTCCGAAGCCAGCACAGGGGGCCGGGAAAAACTGTTTTTT.

This sequence joins TRBV3-1 (or the pseudogene TRBV3-2) and TRBJ2-1, with 10 bases identical to TRBD2. Germline V gene sequence: CDR1 LGHDT, CDR2 YNNKEL (reference sequence). V trimming: 6 bases; J trimming: 6 bases; junction bases outside the gene matches: 8. This CDR3 contains 15 residues. CDR3 sequence: CASRASGGAGNEQFF. Written as DNA, the CDR3 is TGTGCCAGCAGGGCCAGCGGGGGGGCCGGCAATGAGCAGTTCTTC.

V and J are TRBV9 and TRBJ2-3, with 7 bases matching TRBD1. This CDR3 region has 15 residues. Germline V gene sequence: CDR1 SGDLS, CDR2 YYNGEE. The ends lost 4 bases at V and 1 base at J; junction bases unmatched: 6. The CDR3 loop is CASSPTGAGTDTQYF. CDR3 DNA: TGTGCCAGCAGCCCTACAGGGGCGGGCACAGATACGCAGTATTTT.

This clone was observed a few times. This chain links TRBV19 with TRBJ2-7; D remains ambiguous. Between the trimmed V and J ends, which lost 2 bases and 2 bases, there was a span of 19 bases. The CDR3 totals 17 residues. Germline assignment: CDR1 LNHDA and CDR2 SQIVND (reference sequence). The DNA for the CDR3 is TGTGCCAGTAGTATAATCGGCGGCGGAAGGAGCACCTACGAGCAGTACTTC. Its translation is CASSIIGGGRSTYEQYF.

This clone turned up a few times. This rearrangement joins TRBV28 to TRBJ1-3; 7 nucleotides align to TRBD1. Per the germline V gene, CDR1 is MDHEN and CDR2 is SYDVKM. This CDR3 has 15 residues. J lost 4 bases, V lost 6 bases, and 9 bases had no gene match. Written as DNA, the CDR3 is TGTGCCAGCAGCAAGACAGGGTTCGCCGGAAACACCATATATTTT. Its protein is CASSKTGFAGNTIYF.

The rearrangement joins TRBV12-5 to TRBJ2-1; tentatively, D is TRBD2 (7 bases). This CDR3 is 21 amino acids long. V was shortened by 3 bases and J by 3 bases, with 30 bases between the two germline ends. Germline V CDR1 and CDR2: LGHNT, FRNRAP. CDR3 bases: TGTGCTAGTGGTTTAATGGGGAAGGGGGGGAAGACACCCACCCACTACAATGAGCAGTTCTTC. Translating gives CASGLMGKGGKTPTHYNEQFF. Supplemented by reference TRBV12-5 and TRBJ2-1, the full variable domain reads DARVTQTPRHKVTEMGQEVTMRCQPILGHNTVFWYRQTMMQGLELLAYFRNRAPLDDSGMPKDRFSAEMPDATLATLKIQPSEPRDSAVYFCASGLMGKGGKTPTHYNEQFFGPGTRLTVL.

Only a few counts were recorded for this clone. V and J are TRBV7-2 and TRBJ1-2, with a tentative D call TRBD1 (5 bases). The ends were cut back, 4 bases at V and 4 bases at J, with 19 bases in the middle. This CDR3 has 16 amino acids. Looked up from germline, CDR1 is SGHTA and CDR2 is FQGNSA. The CDR3 coding sequence is TGTGCCAGCAGCTGGGACTTAGGGGCGCCGGGCTATGGCTACACCTTC. Protein sequence: CASSWDLGAPGYGYTF.

The V call is TRBV5-1, the J call TRBJ2-7; 8 positions match TRBD2. The CDR3 sequence is 15 residues long. Per germline, CDR1 SGHRS and CDR2 YFSETQ. V lost 1 base, J lost 4 bases, and 7 bases stayed unmatched. CDR3 coding DNA: TGCGCCAGCAGCTTGACGGTAGCGGGAATGTACGAGCAGTACTTC. Translated: CASSLTVAGMYEQYF.

The chain joins TRBV6-5 to TRBJ2-5, with TRBD2 as a possible D gene (5 bases). Per the germline V gene, CDR1 is MNHEY and CDR2 is SVGAGI. The ends were cut back, 7 bases at V and 4 bases at J, with 13 bases in the middle. The CDR3 is 13 amino acids. CDR3 in amino acids: CASKIPGSETQYF. Here the CDR3 DNA reads TGTGCCAGCAAGATACCGGGGTCAGAGACCCAGTACTTC.

This chain joins TRBV6-5 and TRBJ1-3, with D possibly being TRBD1 (6 bases). The germline V and J ends were trimmed by 6 bases and 2 bases, with 11 bases remaining between them. In germline, CDR1 is MNHEY, CDR2 SVGAGI. This CDR3 is 14 amino acids long. The CDR3: CASRTGIAGNTIYF. For the CDR3, the DNA is TGTGCCAGCAGAACAGGGATCGCTGGAAACACCATATATTTT.

The chain employs TRBV7-9 and TRBJ1-1; D might be TRBD1 (5 bases). Trimming removed 10 bases from V and 7 bases from J, with 10 bases in between. CDR3 size: 10 residues. The germline V gene encodes CDR1 SEHNR and CDR2 FQNEAQ (reference sequence). For the CDR3, the DNA is TGTGCCACGAGGGGTCGTGAAGCTTTCTTT. It specifies CATRGREAFF.

This clone was seen a handful of times. This rearrangement joins TRBV7-9 to TRBJ1-3; D is unresolved. Germline assignment: CDR1 SEHNR and CDR2 FQNEAQ (reference sequence). The CDR3 loop spans 16 amino acids. Trimming removed 0 bases at V and 4 bases at J, with 13 bases between. The DNA for the CDR3 is TGTGCCAGCAGCTTAGCCTATAAGGGTAGGGGAAACACCATATATTTT. This translates into CASSLAYKGRGNTIYF.

This clone has only one observation. This sequence joins TRBV7-2 and TRBJ2-5; D remains unclear. This CDR3 has 14 residues. Trimming removed 1 base at V and 7 bases at J, with 13 bases between. Germline CDR1 is SGHTA and CDR2 is FQGNSA. CDR3 residues: CASSLVGLAATQYF. CDR3 coding DNA: TGTGCCAGCAGCTTAGTGGGCCTGGCGGCGACCCAGTACTTC.

This CDR3 is CASSSRVFDPNYGYTF. The CDR3 DNA follows: TGTGCCAGTAGTTCAAGAGTATTTGACCCTAACTATGGCTACACCTTC. The rearrangement links TRBV19 to TRBJ1-2; D gene unclear. Trimming took off 5 bases at V and 0 bases at J, with 16 bases between the two ends. Germline V gives CDR1 LNHDA, CDR2 SQIVND (reference sequence). CDR3 size: 16 residues. Looking up the rest from reference TRBV19 and TRBJ1-2 gives the full variable domain: DGGITQSPKYLFRKEGQNVTLSCEQNLNHDAMYWYRQDPGQGLRLIYYSQIVNDFQKGDIAEGYSVSREKKESFPLTVTSAQKNPTAFYLCASSSRVFDPNYGYTFGSGTRLTVV.

This clone showed up just a few times. The chain couples TRBV7-3 to TRBJ1-1; D is possibly TRBD1 (5 bases). CDR3 length equals 16 residues. V was trimmed by 5 bases and J by 3 bases, leaving 19 bases between them. Germline V gives CDR1 SGHTA, CDR2 FQGTGA. The CDR3: CASSRDGGWGDTEAFF. The CDR3 coding sequence is TGTGCCAGCAGCCGGGACGGAGGATGGGGGGACACTGAAGCTTTCTTT.

This chain connects TRBV9 to TRBJ1-2; D call uncertain. The germline V and J ends were trimmed by 0 bases and 5 bases, with 17 bases remaining between them. Germline V gene sequence: CDR1 SGDLS, CDR2 YYNGEE. The CDR3 has 16 amino acids. CDR3 sequence (DNA): TGTGCCAGCAGCGTAGCTCCCAGCGCCCCATCTTATGGCTACACCTTC. It codes for CASSVAPSAPSYGYTF.

This clone was counted once. The rearrangement uses TRBV11-2 and TRBJ2-2; no clear D. The germline V gene has CDR1 SGHAT and CDR2 FQNNGV. V lost 3 bases to trimming and J lost 5 bases, with 4 bases between them. The CDR3 consists of 12 residues. The CDR3 loop reads CASSFGTGELFF. The CDR3 nucleotides are TGTGCCAGCAGCTTCGGAACCGGGGAGCTGTTTTTT. Based on the CDR3 plus reference TRBV11-2 and TRBJ2-2, the full variable domain is EAGVAQSPRYKIIEKRQSVAFWCNPISGHATLYWYQQILGQGPKLLIQFQNNGVVDDSQLPKDRFSAERLKGVDSTLKIQPAKLEDSAVYLCASSFGTGELFFGEGSRLTVL.

Here the CDR3 reads CASSPLSGRTDTQYF. As DNA, the CDR3 is TGTGCCAGCAGCCCTTTAAGCGGTCGCACAGATACGCAGTATTTT. The rearrangement joins TRBV3-1 (or the pseudogene TRBV3-2) to TRBJ2-3, with TRBD2 as a possible D gene (5 bases). V shed 4 bases and J shed 1 base, with 12 bases lying between them. Looked up from germline, CDR1 is LGHDT and CDR2 is YNNKEL (reference sequence). The CDR3 length is 15 residues.

Written as DNA, the CDR3 is TGTGCCAGCAGCCGTGAGGGTGCTAGCACAGATACGCAGTATTTT. This encodes CASSREGASTDTQYF. This rearrangement joins TRBV5-4 to TRBJ2-3, with D possibly being TRBD2 (5 bases). V was trimmed by 4 bases and J by 0 bases, leaving 12 bases between them. This CDR3 region has 15 residues. Germline assignment: CDR1 SGHNT and CDR2 YYREEE (reference sequence).

This clone turned up a few times. This chain connects TRBV5-4 to TRBJ1-3; D unclear. Germline V gene lookup returns CDR1 SGHNT and CDR2 YYREEE (reference sequence). This CDR3 contains 14 residues. Between the trimmed V and J ends, which lost 2 bases and 0 bases, there was a span of 6 bases. The CDR3 DNA sequence: TGTGCCAGCAGCTTAAGGTCCTCTGGAAACACCATATATTTT. Residues: CASSLRSSGNTIYF.

The CDR3 DNA is TGTGCCAGCAGTTACTCGGAAAGAGCTAACTATGGCTACACCTTC. Encoded protein: CASSYSERANYGYTF. The rearrangement joins TRBV6-6 to TRBJ1-2; D gene unclear. Germline V CDR1 and CDR2: MNHNY, SVGAGI (reference sequence). The CDR3 extends over 15 amino acids. V gave up 0 bases and J gave up 0 bases, with 8 bases separating them.

The rearrangement joins TRBV29-1 to TRBJ1-1; D is perhaps TRBD1 (5 bases). Trimming left V 1 base short and J 4 bases short, with 10 bases between. The CDR3 extends over 13 amino acids. Germline V gene lookup returns CDR1 SQVTM and CDR2 ANQGSEA. CDR3 amino acids: CSVEGQGGTEAFF. DNA of the CDR3: TGCAGCGTTGAAGGGCAGGGAGGCACTGAAGCTTTCTTT.

The chain carries TRBV7-2 and TRBJ1-2; no firm D call. CDR1 and CDR2 from the germline V gene are SGHTA and FQGNSA. V was shortened by 5 bases and J by 8 bases, with 24 bases between the two germline ends. CDR3 length equals 16 residues. The CDR3 DNA sequence: TGTGCCAGCAGCCCCGGAGTGGGGTATATGGGGAGCGGCTACACCTTC. Protein sequence: CASSPGVGYMGSGYTF.